These 27 T cell receptor delta chains share one sample of origin, sequenced in a study of gamma-delta T cells after stem cell transplantation. TCRdb re-called clones from the RT-PCR reads via CATT. This repertoire shows around 1,600 delta-chain clones, 20% to 25% found once; its top ten account for about two fifths. Sequencing input: gamma-delta T cells. The receptors come from a human donor. It is not recorded whose cells these are; they may come from a transplant donor.

A few counts support this clone. TCRdb records a much larger clone's protein for this DNA, with a difference at residue 5 that likely arises from a read error; the protein given is the translation of the DNA. V and J are TRDV2 and TRDJ1; tentatively, D is TRDD1 (6 bases). In germline, CDR1 is GEAIGNYY, CDR2 EKD. This CDR3 is built from 23 residues. V lost 0 bases, J lost 3 bases, and 37 bases lay in between. Here the CDR3 DNA reads TGTGCCTGTGACACCGTAGGAGGATATGGGGACCTCGAAATACCCTTAGAATCCGATAAACTCATCTTT. It codes for CACDTVGGYGDLEIPLESDKLIF.

This clone was seen a few times. This probably arose from a read error, given a far larger clone one base away. V is TRDV2 and J is TRDJ3, with 9 positions matching TRDD3. From germline, CDR1 is GEAIGNYY and CDR2 EKD. This CDR3 spans 18 amino acids. The CDR3 bases are TGTGCCTGTGACTCCGTGACCCCGATACTGGGGGACGCCCGACAGATGTTTTTC. Translating gives CACDSVTPILGDARQMFF.

This clone was picked up a small number of times. This may be a read error: a much more frequent sequence differs by one nucleotide. Additional DNA sequences in this sample encode the identical CDR3. The V gene is TRDV2, the J gene TRDJ3; 10 bases are shared with TRDD3. Germline assignment: CDR1 GEAIGNYY and CDR2 EKD. V trimming: 5 bases; J trimming: 1 base; junction bases outside the gene matches: 10. The CDR3 has 19 residues. CDR3 amino acids: CACVQVLGDSSWDTRQMFF. The CDR3 nucleotides read TGTGCCTGTGTACAGGTACTGGGGGATTCGTCCTGGGACACCCGACAGATGTTTTTC.

This clone has just a few counts. At one end the junction does not follow the germline gene, possibly because of a read error. The chain couples TRDV2 to TRDJ1; 12 bases are a match to TRDD3. CDR1 is GEAIGNYY, CDR2 EKD, per germline. The CDR3 sequence is 19 residues long. The CDR3: CACDTLPGGYARYTDNLIF. Here the CDR3 DNA reads TGTGCCTGTGACACCTTACCTGGGGGATACGCGAGGTACACCGATAACCTCATCTTT.

In regard to this clone: A read error may produce the germline difference seen at one junction end. The gene calls are TRDV2 and TRDJ1, with D possibly matching TRDD3 (5 bases). The CDR3 is 17 residues long. Germline V lookup: CDR1 GEAIGNYY, CDR2 EKD. The CDR3 DNA sequence: TGTGCCTTTGACACCGTACGGGGGGCCCCGGTCACCGATAAACTCATCTTT. Its translation: CAFDTVRGAPVTDKLIF.

The chain joins TRDV2 to TRDJ3; D is undetermined. Trimming cost V 0 bases and J 5 bases, with 10 bases left between them. Germline values: CDR1 GEAIGNYY, CDR2 EKD. There are 16 residues in the CDR3. This CDR3 reads CACDTIGSGDTRQMFF. In DNA form, the CDR3 reads TGTGCCTGTGACACCATCGGTAGCGGGGACACCCGACAGATGTTTTTC.

The chain couples TRDV1 to TRDJ1; D possibly uses TRDD2 or TRDD3 (5 bases each). There are 23 residues in the CDR3. Germline V lookup: CDR1 TSWWSYY, CDR2 QGS. The V and J ends lost 0 bases and 2 bases respectively, with 34 bases between them. This chain's CDR3 is CALGELSLPEGYWTFSGTDKLIF. In DNA form, the CDR3 reads TGTGCTCTTGGGGAACTAAGCCTCCCTGAAGGGTACTGGACCTTCTCGGGGACCGATAAACTCATCTTT.

This clone appeared a few times. Being one base from a much bigger clone, this may be a read error. This chain links TRDV2 with TRDJ1; TRDD3 matches 8 bases. The CDR3 runs 18 residues. Looked up from germline, CDR1 is GEAIGNYY and CDR2 is EKD. Trimming removed 0 bases from V and 0 bases from J; junction bases left unmatched: 11. CDR3 bases: TGTGCCTGTGACACCGGGGATACACCGAATAAAAACACCGATAAACTCATCTTT. It encodes CACDTGDTPNKNTDKLIF.

For this clone: A clone one base away is much larger, so this may be a read error. The V and J genes are TRDV2 and TRDJ3, with no clear D. Germline values: CDR1 GEAIGNYY, CDR2 EKD. The CDR3 is 14 residues long. This CDR3 reads CACDSVLDTRQLFF. The CDR3 nucleotides read TGTGCCTGTGACTCCGTACTAGACACCCGACAGTTGTTTTTC.

For this clone: A far larger clone is one nucleotide away, so this likely arose from a read error. The gene calls are TRDV2 and TRDJ3; D might be TRDD3 (5 bases). The CDR3 extends over 21 amino acids. Germline V gene sequence: CDR1 GEAIGNYY, CDR2 EKD. V was pared by 0 bases and J by 0 bases, with 20 bases between. CDR3 in DNA: TGTGCCTGTGACACCGCGGGATCCCGTGTACCGAGCTCCTGGGACACCCGACAGATGTTTTTC. It is translated as CACDTAGSRVPSSWDTRQMFF.

This clone was counted only a few times. The mismatch at residue 18 between this DNA's translation and the TCRdb protein of a much larger clone likely reflects a read error; the protein shown is translated from the DNA. The gene calls are TRDV1 and TRDJ2; D is possibly TRDD3 (10 bases). Germline lookup yields CDR1 TSWWSYY and CDR2 QGS. This CDR3 has 25 amino acids. With 4 bases removed from V and 0 bases from J, the gap between germline ends came to 39 bases. The DNA for the CDR3 is TGTGCTCTTGGGGGGGCCTTCCTACCGCCCCTGGGGGGCTGGGGGATAAAAACTTTGACAGCACAACTCTTCTTT. Translation gives CALGGAFLPPLGGWGIKTLTAQLFF.

This clone was found a few times. A far larger clone is a single base away, which makes a read error likely. The same CDR3 arises from other DNA sequences in this sample as well. The J gene is TRDJ1, the V gene TRDV2, with D perhaps matching TRDD3 (6 bases). Germline CDR1 is GEAIGNYY and CDR2 is EKD. The CDR3 is made up of 18 amino acids. CDR3 DNA sequence: TGTGCCTGCGACACCGTGGATACACCGAATAAAAACACCGATAAACTCATCTTT. Protein sequence: CACDTVDTPNKNTDKLIF.

In its sample, this clone is medium-sized. V and J are TRDV2 and TRDJ3; 7 positions agree with TRDD3. CDR3 size: 18 residues. J lost 2 bases, V lost 3 bases, and 9 bases had no gene match. Germline V gene lookup returns CDR1 GEAIGNYY and CDR2 EKD. The CDR3 bases are TGTGCCTGTGACCCTACTGGGGAGAGGACCTGGGACACCCGACAGATGTTTTTC. Translation: CACDPTGERTWDTRQMFF.

As for this clone: One end of the junction varies from germline; a read error may be responsible. This sequence joins TRDV2 and TRDJ1, with 10 bases that match TRDD3. CDR1 is GEAIGNYY and CDR2 is EKD in the germline V gene. This CDR3 is 15 amino acids long. The CDR3: CACDLLGDRADNLIF. The CDR3 DNA is TGTGCCTGTGACTTACTGGGGGATCGAGCCGATAACCTCATCTTT.

The CDR3 DNA reads as TGTGCTCTTGGGGCCAGCAGATTGTGCACTCAAAACACGCGGGGATACACCGATAAACTCATCTTT. It yields the protein CALGASRLCTQNTRGYTDKLIF. The rearrangement links TRDV1 to TRDJ1, with a possible D match to TRDD3 (6 bases). This CDR3 spans 22 amino acids. Trimming took off 4 bases at V and 0 bases at J, with 33 bases between the two ends. CDR1 is TSWWSYY, CDR2 QGS, per germline.

This clone is a singleton in its sample. V is TRDV1 and J is TRDJ1, with TRDD2 matching over 9 bases. CDR1 is TSWWSYY, CDR2 QGS, per germline. The CDR3 is 20 amino acids. V was pared by 3 bases and J by 3 bases, with 20 bases of the junction left unmatched. Here the CDR3 reads CALGDFPSYWDRSAPDKLIF. The CDR3 bases are TGTGCTCTTGGGGACTTCCCTTCCTACTGGGATAGGAGTGCCCCCGATAAACTCATCTTT.

A note on this clone: A clone one base away is much larger, so this may be a read error. The V call is TRDV2, the J call TRDJ1; 9 bases line up with TRDD3. The CDR3 loop spans 14 amino acids. V lost 4 bases, J lost 10 bases, and 12 bases stayed unmatched. Germline V gives CDR1 GEAIGNYY, CDR2 EKD. In DNA, the CDR3 is TGTGCCTGTGATGACGTACTGGGGGAGACGGCACTCATCTTT. Amino acid sequence: CACDDVLGETALIF.

Concerning this clone: Its ends do not fully match the called genes, so a read error is possible. The chain recombines TRDV2 with TRDJ1; no firm D call. Germline CDR1 and CDR2: GEAIGNYY and EKD. The CDR3 loop spans 15 amino acids. CDR3 region: CACDTRAPYTDKHIF. In nucleotides, the CDR3 is TGTGCCTGTGACACACGGGCGCCGTACACCGATAAACACATCTTT.

By sample share, this clone is large. The chain joins TRDV2 to TRDJ1, with a tentative D call TRDD3 (5 bases). V lost 0 bases to trimming and J lost 0 bases, with 19 bases between them. Germline CDR1 and CDR2: GEAIGNYY and EKD. CDR3 length: 18 residues. This CDR3 is CACDTLGGDTLYTDKLIF. The CDR3 nucleotides are TGTGCCTGTGACACCCTCGGGGGCGATACCTTGTACACCGATAAACTCATCTTT.

By share, this clone counts as large. CDR3 DNA sequence: TGTGCCTGTGAGAGTCTGGGGGATACGCGAGGGATTGCCGATAAACTCATCTTT. Translated, it gives CACESLGDTRGIADKLIF. This sequence joins TRDV2 and TRDJ1; 12 nucleotides line up with TRDD3. CDR3 length: 18 amino acids. Trimming cost V 4 bases and J 3 bases; bases outside gene matches: 14. Germline CDR1 reads GEAIGNYY; CDR2 reads EKD.

This clone turned up a few times. A much larger clone differs from this one at a single base, so this may be a read error. The chain carries TRDV2 and TRDJ3; maybe TRDD3 (6 bases). The CDR3 covers 20 residues. CDR1 and CDR2 (germline): GEAIGNYY, EKD. The CDR3 is CACDTGGTRQSSWDTRQVFF. The CDR3 DNA is TGTGCCTGTGACACCGGGGGAACCCGTCAAAGCTCCTGGGACACCCGACAGGTGTTTTTC.

This clone was counted only a few times. A far larger clone is one nucleotide away, so this likely arose from a read error. The chain links TRDV1 to TRDJ2, with unresolved D. The CDR3 is 21 amino acids. Trimming left V 5 bases short and J 0 bases short, with 28 bases between. CDR1 is TSWWSYY and CDR2 is QGS in the germline V gene. The CDR3 nucleotides read TGTGCTCTTGGGTCCCCGAAAACCCTTATCCTGAGCAAAGCTTTGACAGCACAACTCTTCTTT. Amino acid sequence: CALGSPKTLILSKALTAQLFF.

By sample share, this clone is medium-sized. The genes are TRDV2 and TRDJ1; D remains unclear. CDR1 GEAIGNYY and CDR2 EKD come from the germline V gene. This CDR3 is 14 amino acids long. Trimming removed 2 bases at V and 3 bases at J, with 12 bases between. This chain's CDR3 is CACDRLLDADKLIF. Written as DNA, the CDR3 is TGTGCCTGTGACAGACTCCTGGATGCCGATAAACTCATCTTT.

By sample share, this clone is large. The chain couples TRDV2 to TRDJ1; 8 positions match TRDD3. V gave up 0 bases and J gave up 0 bases; unmatched junction bases: 2. The germline V gene encodes CDR1 GEAIGNYY and CDR2 EKD. The length of the CDR3 is 15 residues. CDR3: CACDTLGEDTDKLIF. As DNA, the CDR3 is TGTGCCTGTGACACCCTGGGGGAGGACACCGATAAACTCATCTTT.

This clone was picked up a small number of times. The chain joins TRDV1 to TRDJ2; no reliable D call. CDR1 and CDR2 (germline): TSWWSYY, QGS. The CDR3 runs to 21 residues. Between the trimmed V and J ends, which lost 5 bases and 0 bases, there was a span of 28 bases. CDR3 DNA sequence: TGTGCTCTTGGGTCCCCGAAAACCATTATCCTGAGCAAAGCTTTGACAGCACAACTCTTCTTT. Amino acid sequence: CALGSPKTIILSKALTAQLFF.

Note on this clone: A far more abundant clone sits one base away, making this likely a read error. The chain links TRDV2 to TRDJ1; 10 positions agree with TRDD3. The germline CDR1 and CDR2 sequences are GEAIGNYY and EKD. This CDR3 contains 17 residues. In DNA, the CDR3 is TGTGCCTGTGATATACTGGGGGATTCACCGTACACCGATAAACTCACCTTT. Translating it yields CACDILGDSPYTDKLTF.

There are a few counts of this clone. A much larger clone lies a single base off, so this may be a read error. The genes are TRDV2 and TRDJ1; 8 nucleotides agree with TRDD3. The CDR3 sequence is 15 residues long. Germline loops: CDR1 GEAIGNYY, CDR2 EKD. The CDR3 sequence is CACDTLGEDTDNLIF. The CDR3 DNA follows: TGTGCCTGTGACACCCTGGGGGAGGACACCGATAACCTCATCTTT.